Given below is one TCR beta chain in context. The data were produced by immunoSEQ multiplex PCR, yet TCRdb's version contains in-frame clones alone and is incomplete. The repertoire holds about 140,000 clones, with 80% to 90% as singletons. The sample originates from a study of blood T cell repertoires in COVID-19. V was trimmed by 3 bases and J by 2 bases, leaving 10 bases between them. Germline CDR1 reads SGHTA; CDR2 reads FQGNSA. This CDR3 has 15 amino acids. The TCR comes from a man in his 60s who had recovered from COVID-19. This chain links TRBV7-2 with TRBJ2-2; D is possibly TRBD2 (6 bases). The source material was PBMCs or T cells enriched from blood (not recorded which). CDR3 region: CASSFGLLNTGELFF. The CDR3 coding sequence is TGTGCCAGCAGCTTTGGACTACTCAACACCGGGGAGCTGTTTTTT.